These 3 T cell receptor beta chains share one sample of origin, sequenced in a study of blood T cells in healthy people across ages. The second PCR ran roughly 6 to 11 cycles with a sample-barcoded 5' primer and J-beta primers. TCRdb redid the calling of the 5' RACE reads with MiXCR, one entry per CDR3 protein. The sample consists of about 730,000 distinct CDR3 sequences, approximately 43% of them appearing once. Sequences were obtained from blood. These receptors all come from a woman aged 60-75 years in good health.

V usage is TRBV7-2 and J usage is TRBJ2-4, with D unresolved. CDR1 is SGHTA and CDR2 is FQGNSA in the germline V gene. The CDR3 sequence is 12 residues long. V shed 5 bases and J shed 7 bases, with 9 bases lying between them. The CDR3 DNA sequence: TGTGCCAGCAGCCCTCTTGGGAACATTCAGTACTTC. The encoded protein is CASSPLGNIQYF. Complete variable domain (other parts from reference TRBV7-2 and TRBJ2-4): GAGVSQSPSNKVTEKGKDVELRCDPISGHTALYWYRQSLGQGLEFLIYFQGNSAPDKSGLPSDRFSAERTGGSVSTLTIQRTQQEDSAVYLCASSPLGNIQYFGAGTRLSVL.

Concerning this clonotype itself: A junction boundary mismatches the germline segment, possibly from a read error. The chain is built from TRBV5-6 and TRBJ2-7; D may be TRBD1 or TRBD2 (5 bases each). This CDR3 is built from 17 residues. Looked up from germline, CDR1 is SGHDT and CDR2 is YYEEEE. In nucleotides, the CDR3 is TGTGCCAGCAGCCCCCGTCGCCGGACATCTCCACGGGACGAACAGTACTTC. Translating gives CASSPRRRTSPRDEQYF.

In DNA, the CDR3 is TGTGCCAGCAGCTTAGGGCAGGGGGCTCGGTACGAGCAGTACTTC. Amino acids: CASSLGQGARYEQYF. The chain uses TRBV7-2 and TRBJ2-7; TRBD1 matches 8 bases. The ends lost 1 base at V and 4 bases at J; junction bases unmatched: 6. The length of the CDR3 is 15 residues. Germline loops: CDR1 SGHTA, CDR2 FQGNSA.